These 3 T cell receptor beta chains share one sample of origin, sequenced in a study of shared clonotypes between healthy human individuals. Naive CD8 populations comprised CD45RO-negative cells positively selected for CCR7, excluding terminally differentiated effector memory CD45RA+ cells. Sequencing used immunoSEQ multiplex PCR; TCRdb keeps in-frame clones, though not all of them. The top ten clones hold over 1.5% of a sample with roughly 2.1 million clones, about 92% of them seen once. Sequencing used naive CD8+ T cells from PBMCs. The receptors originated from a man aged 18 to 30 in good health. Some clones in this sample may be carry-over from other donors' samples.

This CDR3 is CSVEKEARELETQYF. CDR3 in DNA: TGCAGCGTTGAAAAAGAAGCCCGGGAGTTGGAGACCCAGTACTTC. The chain links TRBV29-1 to TRBJ2-5; perhaps TRBD2 as D (6 bases). The V and J ends lost 2 bases and 5 bases respectively, with 18 bases between them. The CDR3 is made up of 15 amino acids. CDR1 and CDR2 (germline): SQVTM, ANQGSEA.

CDR3 DNA: TGTGCCAGTAGTTTTCAACAGAACACTGAAGCTTTCTTT. Protein: CASSFQQNTEAFF. V usage is TRBV19 and J usage is TRBJ1-1; D uncertain. Trimming took off 5 bases at V and 1 base at J, with 8 bases between the two ends. The germline V gene has CDR1 LNHDA and CDR2 SQIVND (reference sequence). This CDR3 spans 13 amino acids.

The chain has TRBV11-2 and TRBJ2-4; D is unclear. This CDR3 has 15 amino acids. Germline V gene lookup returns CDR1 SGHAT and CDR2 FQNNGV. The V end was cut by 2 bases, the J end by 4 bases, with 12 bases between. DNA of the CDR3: TGTGCCAGCAGCTTAACCAGACAAGCTAAAAACATTCAGTACTTC. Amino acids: CASSLTRQAKNIQYF.